This entry concerns a single T cell receptor (beta chain). Its antigen is not known. The sample belongs to a study of T-cell reconstitution after alpha-beta-depleted transplantation in children. Study-wide points: In patients about two months after transplant, alpha-beta T cells reportedly arose from several hundred expanded graft clones.

Unique molecular identifiers were used to barcode this TCRbeta library. MiXCR, applied by TCRdb to the PCR reads, yields one record per CDR3 protein. The table includes about 440,000 distinct CDR3 sequences, over 40% detected once. The source is a girl aged 2-9 years with aplastic anemia, due to receive a stem cell transplant. Sample: PBMCs, taken before TCRalphabeta/CD19-depleted stem cell transplant.

CDR3 sequence reads: CASSLRARQLQFF. In DNA form, the CDR3 reads TGTGCCAGCAGCTTAAGGGCTCGTCAGCTCCAGTTCTTC. The chain couples TRBV7-3 to TRBJ2-1; D gene unclear. Germline V gene sequence: CDR1 SGHTA, CDR2 FQGTGA. The V end lost 1 base, the J end lost 13 bases, and 14 bases lay between the germline ends. This CDR3 has 13 amino acids.